These 15 T cell receptor beta chains share one sample of origin, sequenced in a study of cytomegalovirus exposure and HLA in healthy donors (dated by TCRdb to 2016 to 2017). The library came from the immunoSEQ multiplex PCR assay. For the multiplex PCR, a mixture combining 60 forward primers for TCR Vbeta segments and 13 reverse primers for TCR Jbeta segments was used. TCRdb retrieved this table from immuneACCESS and kept in-frame rearrangements only. Not all clones are present; in checked studies, unresolved V genes account for under half, and no reason is known for the remainder. This sample's table has entries for fewer than 100,000 clones. The top ten constitute around 1.6% of the sample. The sequenced sample was PBMCs. The receptors were gathered from an older woman in good health and CMV-seronegative.

The CDR3 DNA is TGTGCCAGCAGTTTCGTTGACTTTTACGGGAGAGTGTACGAGCAGTACTTC. Protein sequence: CASSFVDFYGRVYEQYF. This chain connects TRBV27 to TRBJ2-7; D possibly corresponds to TRBD2 (6 bases). The CDR3 consists of 17 residues. V lost 3 bases, J lost 4 bases, and 22 bases lay in between. Per germline, CDR1 MNHEY and CDR2 SMNVEV (reference sequence).

This rearrangement joins TRBV29-1 to TRBJ2-6, with D perhaps TRBD2 (6 bases). From germline, CDR1 is SQVTM and CDR2 ANQGSEA. V lost 3 bases, J lost 0 bases, and 9 bases lay in between. The CDR3 sequence is 15 residues long. Here the CDR3 DNA reads TGCAGCGTTGAGGGGGGTGGCTCTGGGGCCAACGTCCTGACTTTC. Translated, it gives CSVEGGGSGANVLTF. Complete variable domain (other parts from reference TRBV29-1 and TRBJ2-6): SAVISQKPSRDICQRGTSLTIQCQVDSQVTMMFWYRQQPGQSLTLIATANQGSEATYESGFVIDKFPISRPNLTFSTLTVSNMSPEDSSIYLCSVEGGGSGANVLTFGAGSRLTVL.

The rearrangement links TRBV7-8 to TRBJ1-5; D might be TRBD1 (5 bases). The V gene's germline CDR1 is SGHVS and CDR2 FQNEAQ. The CDR3 is made up of 15 amino acids. Trimming shortened V by 1 base and J by 6 bases, and 13 bases separated the two germline ends. CDR3 in DNA: TGTGCCAGCAGCTTAGAACCAGGGTCAAGTCAGCCCCAGCATTTT. This encodes CASSLEPGSSQPQHF.

A note on this clone: At one boundary the junction diverges from the germline segment, which might be a read error. The chain links TRBV4-1 to TRBJ2-2, with a possible D match to TRBD1 (5 bases). The CDR3 has 15 residues. CDR1 MGHRA and CDR2 YSYEKL come from the germline V gene. The CDR3 DNA sequence: TGCGCCAGCAGTCAAGCGTTGACAGCCACCGGGGAGCTGTTTTTT. It translates to CASSQALTATGELFF.

The chain has TRBV11-2 and TRBJ2-3, with TRBD2 matching 12 bases. The ends lost 1 base at V and 3 bases at J; junction bases unmatched: 5. Germline-derived CDR1 and CDR2 are SGHAT and FQNNGV. CDR3 length: 17 residues. The CDR3 coding sequence is TGTGCCAGCAGCTTAGTTGCTAGCGGGAGGGCTACAGATACGCAGTATTTT. It translates to CASSLVASGRATDTQYF.

V and J are TRBV6-5 and TRBJ2-3, with TRBD1 identical over 10 bases. The germline V gene encodes CDR1 MNHEY and CDR2 SVGAGI. V dropped 5 bases and J dropped 3; count of bases not matched to a gene: 5. The CDR3 sequence is 15 residues long. The CDR3 DNA reads TGTGCCAGCAGTACCCGGGACAGGGGAACAGATACGCAGTATTTT. Encoded protein: CASSTRDRGTDTQYF.

J is TRBJ2-1 and V is TRBV13; D call uncertain. From germline, CDR1 is PRHDT and CDR2 FYEKMQ (reference sequence). CDR3 length: 14 amino acids. Trimming shortened V by 4 bases and J by 9 bases, and 16 bases separated the two germline ends. CDR3 nucleotide sequence: TGTGCCAGCAGCTGGCGGCAGCCATCGATTGAGCAGTTCTTC. Its protein is CASSWRQPSIEQFF.

The V call is TRBV7-9, the J call TRBJ2-5, with 14 bases that match TRBD2. V was pared by 4 bases and J by 4 bases, with 2 bases of the junction left unmatched. From germline, CDR1 is SEHNR and CDR2 FQNEAQ (reference sequence). The CDR3 loop spans 15 amino acids. The CDR3 region is CASSSGLAGVETQYF. CDR3 bases: TGTGCCAGCAGCTCGGGACTAGCGGGAGTAGAGACCCAGTACTTC.

The rearrangement links TRBV7-9 to TRBJ1-5; the D is unclear. Germline V gives CDR1 SEHNR, CDR2 FQNEAQ (reference sequence). Trimming removed 3 bases at V and 2 bases at J, with 14 bases between. This CDR3 region has 16 residues. The CDR3 reads CASSFTTASGNQPQHF. For the CDR3, the DNA is TGTGCCAGCAGCTTTACCACAGCATCGGGCAATCAGCCCCAGCATTTT.

The V and J genes are TRBV6-4 and TRBJ1-4; D possibly corresponds to TRBD1 (5 bases). The CDR3 loop spans 14 amino acids. V was trimmed by 6 bases and J by 5 bases, leaving 13 bases between them. Germline loops: CDR1 MRHNA, CDR2 SNTAGT. The DNA for the CDR3 is TGTGCCAGCAGCCCCCAAGGGGCGAATGAAAAACTGTTTTTT. Translated, it gives CASSPQGANEKLFF.

DNA for the CDR3: TGTGCCAGCAGCTACCTAGGGGCATCTAGCAATCAGCCCCAGCATTTT. The encoded protein is CASSYLGASSNQPQHF. The chain has TRBV7-9 and TRBJ1-5; possible D gene TRBD1, 5 bases. V gave up 4 bases and J gave up 0 bases, with 13 bases separating them. Germline lookup yields CDR1 SEHNR and CDR2 FQNEAQ (reference sequence). The CDR3 has 16 amino acids. Looking up the rest from reference TRBV7-9 and TRBJ1-5 gives the full variable domain: DTGVSQNPRHKITKRGQNVTFRCDPISEHNRLYWYRQTLGQGPEFLTYFQNEAQLEKSRLLSDRFSAERPKGSFSTLEIQRTEQGDSAMYLCASSYLGASSNQPQHFGDGTRLSIL.

This sequence joins TRBV6-6 and TRBJ2-7, with 8 bases that match TRBD2. With V trimmed by 2 bases and J by 6 bases, 6 bases remained unmatched. CDR1 and CDR2 from the germline V gene are MNHNY and SVGAGI (reference sequence). The CDR3 contains 14 residues. The CDR3 here is CASSYRGGQSEQYF. The CDR3 nucleotides are TGTGCCAGCAGTTACCGGGGGGGTCAGAGCGAGCAGTACTTC.

V is TRBV7-8 and J is TRBJ2-1, with 13 bases fitting TRBD2. There are 15 residues in the CDR3. V lost 4 bases to trimming and J lost 5 bases; unmatched junction nucleotides: 2. Germline lookup yields CDR1 SGHVS and CDR2 FQNEAQ. The CDR3 region is CASSSTSGGHNEQFF. The CDR3 DNA sequence: TGTGCCAGCAGCTCGACTAGCGGGGGGCACAATGAGCAGTTCTTC.

The rearrangement links TRBV6-7 to TRBJ2-5; 9 nucleotides align to TRBD2. The J call may be wrong; the DNA end is better matched by TRBJ2-7. TRBV6-7 is flagged as an ORF with uncertain function. This CDR3 has 14 residues. CDR3 protein: CASMGPSGTYEQYF. CDR3 in DNA: TGTGCCAGCATGGGGCCTAGCGGGACCTACGAGCAGTACTTC.

The gene calls are TRBV7-8 and TRBJ2-2; 15 bases align to TRBD2. The CDR3 has 16 amino acids. The germline gives CDR1 SGHVS, CDR2 FQNEAQ. The V and J ends lost 5 bases and 6 bases, in that order; junction bases with no gene match: 4. The CDR3 nucleotides are TGTGCCAGCAGCCGTGGGACTAGCGGGAGGCCCGGGGAGCTGTTTTTT. Its translation is CASSRGTSGRPGELFF. The full variable domain, rest sourced from reference TRBV7-8 and TRBJ2-2, is GAGVSQSPRYKVAKRGQDVALRCDPISGHVSLFWYQQALGQGPEFLTYFQNEAQLDKSGLPSDRFFAERPEGSVSTLKIQRTQQEDSAVYLCASSRGTSGRPGELFFGEGSRLTVL.